This T cell receptor (beta chain) derives from a study of spatial heterogeneity in lung cancer. Study observations and caveats: In blood, ubiquitous expanded tumor TCRs appeared more at resection than follow-up.

TCR cDNA molecules were tagged individually, and each one carried a unique molecular identifier. MiXCR was run by TCRdb on the 5' RACE reads, yielding one entry per CDR3 protein. The profile shows around 45,000 distinct CDR3 sequences, approximately 15% of them singletons. Points on this clonotype: Its target is not known.

The CDR3 spans 13 residues. Trimming removed 8 bases at V and 4 bases at J, with 15 bases between. Germline V CDR1 and CDR2: DFQATT, SNEGSKA (reference sequence). This sample's time point: sample taken at primary tumor resection. Tumor, nontumor lung or frozen PBMC supplied whole RNA that was sequenced unsorted. Samples came from about 72 TRACERx patients with untreated early-stage lung cancer. The clonotype originates from a male donor with early-stage non-small cell lung cancer. The chain carries TRBV20-1 and TRBJ2-1; a possible D gene is TRBD2 (7 bases). This specimen consisted of PBMCs, obtained at surgery. The CDR3 sequence is CSIRGAGYNEQFF. The CDR3 nucleotides are TGCAGTATCCGGGGGGCGGGTTACAATGAGCAGTTCTTC.